This TCR beta chain was obtained from a study of blood T cell repertoires in COVID-19 (dated by TCRdb to the early 2020s). Regarding the complete study: Samples from collaborators originated in the United States, Italy and Spain and spanned both the acute and convalescent phases of COVID-19. The samples were drawn from the first 160 participants of the ongoing ImmuneRACE study and from over 950 subjects provided by 6 global collaborators. A freely available public database, intended as a resource for researchers studying the immune response to SARS-CoV-2, is where the repertoires were released. A de-identified subject ID, COVID-19 status, age in years and sex were almost always included in the sample metadata. HLA class I and class II types, where available, came from metadata supplied by the sample provider rather than from assay-based typing. The material from the prospective study consisted of cDNA or gDNA derived from T cells, B-cell-depleted T cells, or PBMCs. The dataset comprised deeply sampled blood TCRbeta repertoires from subjects exposed to, actively infected with, or recovered from COVID-19.

Overall results and qualifications from the work: Clinical and demographic metadata were provided uncurated, with the amount varying by source and participant.

About this clone: No cognate antigen has been identified for it. No much larger clone exists at a distance of one base, and base qualities are not known.

TCRbeta CDR3 regions were amplified from genomic DNA by means of the immunoSEQ Assay, a bias-controlled multiplex PCR. In the original analysis: Nucleated cell counts per sample were estimated from amplification of reference gene primers within the assay. To quantify the absolute abundance of each unique TCRbeta CDR3 rearrangement, sequence reads were collapsed and filtered. For each sample, productive Simpson clonality was calculated by taking the square root of Simpson's diversity index across productive rearrangements. Sourced from immuneACCESS, this table was stored by TCRdb with only in-frame sequences that have V and J called. A share of the clones is absent; for the studies checked, an unresolved V gene accounts for under half, and the remainder has no known explanation. The V and J calls and the clone size are those of that table, but D and trimming were determined from the DNA. This sample is represented by around 58,000 clones; 91% of them were singletons. The leading ten clones occupy around 7.2% of the sample.

The collaborating institutions used their own protocols to collect whole blood in K2EDTA tubes. For TCRbeta analysis, collaborators shipped samples as frozen whole blood, isolated PBMCs, or DNA extracted from either of those sample types. The trim is 5 bases for V and 5 bases for J, with a gap of 9 bases between the germline ends. The CDR3 sequence holds 12 residues, the cysteine and phenylalanine included. The sequence is cut down to CDR3 DNA, 36 bases in frame from base 1. Material: peripheral blood. This sequence uses TRBV12-3 or TRBV12-4 and TRBJ2-5, and possibly TRBD2, on 6 matching bases. The source of this sequence is a woman between 55 and 75 years old with active or convalescent COVID-19. The CDR3 here reads CASSGGRETQYF. The nucleotide sequence is given as TGTGCCAGCAGTGGTGGGAGGGAGACCCAGTACTTC.